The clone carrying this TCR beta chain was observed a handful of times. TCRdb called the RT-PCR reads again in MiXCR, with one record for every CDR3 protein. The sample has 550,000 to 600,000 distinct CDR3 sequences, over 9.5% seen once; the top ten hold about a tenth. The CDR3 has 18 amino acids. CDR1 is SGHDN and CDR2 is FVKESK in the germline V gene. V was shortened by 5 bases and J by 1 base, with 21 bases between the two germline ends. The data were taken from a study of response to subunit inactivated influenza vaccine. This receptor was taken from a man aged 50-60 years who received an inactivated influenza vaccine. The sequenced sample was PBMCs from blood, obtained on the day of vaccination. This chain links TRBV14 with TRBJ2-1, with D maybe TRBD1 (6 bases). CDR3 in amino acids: CASSTPTGTHPSYNEQFF. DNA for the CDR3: TGTGCCAGCAGCACTCCCACCGGGACACATCCATCCTACAATGAGCAGTTCTTC.